The present T cell receptor beta chain was sequenced within a study of tumor and adjacent non-tumor tissue in lung cancer. Background on the study: Histology: about twelve adenocarcinoma, 2 squamous cell carcinoma, 1 small cell lung cancer. Around 4.5 million productive TCRbeta reads were obtained per sample on average.

The CDR3 totals 15 residues. The germline V gene has CDR1 SGHAT and CDR2 FQDESV (reference sequence). This sample's RNA came from whole unsorted tissue. In this sample, this clonotype turned up once. At one boundary the junction diverges from the germline segment, which might be a read error. A modified ARM-PCR protocol with three rounds of nested PCR amplified TCRbeta. TCRdb independently ran MiXCR on the multiplex PCR reads; one entry per CDR3 protein. The sample has around 200,000 distinct CDR3 sequences, 60% to 85% seen once; the top ten hold approximately 25%. The chain combines TRBV11-1 with TRBJ2-1; the D gene is possibly TRBD2 (5 bases). Material: lung tumor tissue. The clonotype was recovered from a man aged 60 to 75 with non-small cell lung cancer. The CDR3 DNA reads as TGTGCCAGCGGCACCGACTACAACTCCTACAATGAGCAGTCCTTC. This codes for CASGTDYNSYNEQSF.